These 11 T cell receptor beta chains share one sample of origin, sequenced in a study of shared clonotypes between healthy human individuals. The assay was immunoSEQ multiplex PCR, and TCRdb's table has in-frame clones only and misses some. This table holds around 2.1 million clones, approximately 95% found once. The source material was naive CD4+ T cells sorted from blood. Described subset: CD45RA+ positively selected. The source of these receptors is a man aged 18 to 29 in good health.

The chain recombines TRBV5-1 with TRBJ2-3; 10 nucleotides match TRBD2. The V gene's germline CDR1 is SGHRS and CDR2 YFSETQ. The CDR3 length is 16 residues. Unmatched junction bases numbered 5, after V lost 2 bases and J lost 2 bases. The CDR3 spells CASSLLAGGVTDTQYF. The CDR3 bases are TGCGCCAGCAGCTTATTAGCGGGGGGAGTCACAGATACGCAGTATTTT.

The rearrangement links TRBV6-5 to TRBJ1-1; D gene unclear. Per germline, CDR1 MNHEY and CDR2 SVGAGI. V was pared by 4 bases and J by 3 bases, with 6 bases between. This CDR3 has 12 residues. CDR3 sequence: CASSWKDTEAFF. CDR3 DNA: TGTGCCAGCAGTTGGAAGGACACTGAAGCTTTCTTT.

The chain has TRBV6-6 and TRBJ1-2; no definite D call. The CDR3 runs 15 residues. Germline loops: CDR1 MNHNY, CDR2 SVGAGI (reference sequence). V was clipped by 7 bases and J by 1 base, with 16 bases between them. The CDR3 sequence is CASTAAAVSNYGYTF. The CDR3 DNA reads TGTGCCAGCACCGCGGCGGCAGTTAGTAACTATGGCTACACCTTC.

The CDR3 DNA sequence: TGTGCCAGCAGTCAGGCCGTCGGACAGGGGAGCGAGCAGTACTTC. Amino acids: CASSQAVGQGSEQYF. This rearrangement joins TRBV5-5 to TRBJ2-7; 9 bases are a match to TRBD1. The V gene's germline CDR1 is SGHKS and CDR2 YYEKEE (reference sequence). The CDR3 covers 15 residues. The V gene end was trimmed by 5 bases and the J gene end by 6 bases; junction bases not matched to a gene: 12.

The chain employs TRBV5-1 and TRBJ2-5; 9 nucleotides match TRBD2. V dropped 1 base and J dropped 5; count of bases not matched to a gene: 9. Germline V CDR1 and CDR2: SGHRS, YFSETQ. CDR3 size: 16 residues. The CDR3, as DNA: TGCGCCAGCAGCTTGTATGGACTAGCGAGGGGTGAGACCCAGTACTTC. Amino acid sequence: CASSLYGLARGETQYF.

J is TRBJ1-1 and V is TRBV18, with D maybe TRBD1 (5 bases). The CDR3 runs to 15 residues. Between the trimmed V and J ends, which lost 2 bases and 0 bases, there was a span of 10 bases. Germline values: CDR1 KGHSH, CDR2 LQKENI. Here the CDR3 reads CASSPSDSMNTEAFF. Written as DNA, the CDR3 is TGTGCCAGCTCACCATCCGACAGCATGAACACTGAAGCTTTCTTT.

On this clone itself: This same CDR3 is encoded by further DNA sequences in the sample. The chain joins TRBV7-2 to TRBJ2-1; D unclear. The CDR3 has 12 amino acids. The V gene's germline CDR1 is SGHTA and CDR2 FQGNSA. The V end was cut by 4 bases, the J end by 4 bases, with 5 bases between. This CDR3 is CASSSRYNEQFF. The CDR3 DNA sequence: TGTGCCAGCAGCTCGAGATACAATGAGCAGTTCTTC.

The genes are TRBV7-2 and TRBJ2-1, with D unclear. The V end was cut by 1 base, the J end by 9 bases, with 16 bases between. The CDR3 has 15 residues. Germline V CDR1 and CDR2: SGHTA, FQGNSA. CDR3 sequence reads: CASSLDGSSSREQFF. The CDR3 coding sequence is TGTGCCAGCAGCTTAGACGGTAGCTCCTCTCGTGAGCAGTTCTTC. Supplemented by reference TRBV7-2 and TRBJ2-1, the full variable domain reads GAGVSQSPSNKVTEKGKDVELRCDPISGHTALYWYRQSLGQGLEFLIYFQGNSAPDKSGLPSDRFSAERTGGSVSTLTIQRTQQEDSAVYLCASSLDGSSSREQFFGPGTRLTVL.

The table lists this clone with a count of one. V is TRBV10-3 and J is TRBJ2-5; maybe TRBD1 (5 bases). In germline, CDR1 is ENHRY, CDR2 SYGVKD. Trimming removed 4 bases from V and 1 base from J, with 13 bases in between. This CDR3 comprises 15 residues. For the CDR3, the DNA is TGTGCCATCAGTGGACAGCCTCCCCTCCAAGAGACCCAGTACTTC. Translation: CAISGQPPLQETQYF.

This clone has a single count. Different DNA sequences within this sample yield the same CDR3. The chain is built from TRBV27 and TRBJ1-1; D gene uncertain. There are 11 residues in the CDR3. Trimming stripped 8 bases from V and 3 bases from J, with 7 bases between. Looked up from germline, CDR1 is MNHEY and CDR2 is SMNVEV (reference sequence). The CDR3: CASSGYTEAFF. CDR3 in DNA: TGTGCCAGCTCCGGGTACACTGAAGCTTTCTTT.

The V call is TRBV6-5, the J call TRBJ1-2, with 8 bases identical to TRBD1. The CDR3 is made up of 15 amino acids. With V trimmed by 7 bases and J by 3 bases, 10 bases remained unmatched. CDR1 is MNHEY and CDR2 is SVGAGI in the germline V gene. CDR3 nucleotides: TGTGCCAGCACGACTGGGGCAGGGGGCCACTATGGCTACACCTTC. Translation gives CASTTGAGGHYGYTF.